The 10 T cell receptor beta chains presented below share a single source sample, sequenced in a study of response to subunit inactivated influenza vaccine. MiXCR, run by TCRdb on the RT-PCR reads, gives a single entry per CDR3 protein. The sample comprises about 700,000 distinct CDR3 sequences, 12% to 15% of which are singletons, and 7.6% rests with the top ten. The material sequenced was PBMCs from blood, taken 14 days before vaccination. These receptors all come from a man aged 50-60 years who received an inactivated influenza vaccine.

A few counts support this clonotype. The genes are TRBV10-3 and TRBJ2-5; 12 bases line up with TRBD2. Losses at the gene ends were 2 bases for V and 4 bases for J; bases not matched to a gene: 2. From germline, CDR1 is ENHRY and CDR2 SYGVKD. The CDR3 has 15 amino acids. The CDR3 loop reads CAISELAGGAETQYF. CDR3 nucleotides: TGTGCCATCAGTGAGCTAGCGGGAGGGGCAGAGACCCAGTACTTC.

V gene TRBV5-1 combines with J gene TRBJ2-7; 8 positions match TRBD2. Germline V gene lookup returns CDR1 SGHRS and CDR2 YFSETQ. The trim removed 4 bases at V and 4 bases at J, leaving 7 bases unmatched. This CDR3 region has 14 residues. The CDR3 bases are TGCGCCAGCAGCACCGGACTAGCTACTTACGAGCAGTACTTC. This encodes CASSTGLATYEQYF.

The rearrangement links TRBV7-9 to TRBJ2-2; D not resolved. This CDR3 has 13 amino acids. V lost 11 bases and J lost 2, with 12 bases in between. Germline V lookup: CDR1 SEHNR, CDR2 FQNEAQ (reference sequence). The CDR3 nucleotides read TGTGCCCCAGGCGGCGGTAACACCGGGGAGCTGTTTTTT. Amino acid sequence: CAPGGGNTGELFF.

The chain couples TRBV6-1 to TRBJ2-7; 8 bases map to TRBD2. V trimming: 2 bases; J trimming: 6 bases; junction bases outside the gene matches: 12. The CDR3 has 16 residues. Germline V CDR1 and CDR2: MNHNS, SASEGT. In DNA, the CDR3 is TGTGCCAGCAGTGAAACCGGGACTAGTCATCGCGGCGAGCAGTACTTC. It translates to CASSETGTSHRGEQYF.

This clonotype was seen a few times. This chain connects TRBV4-2 to TRBJ2-3; 10 bases match TRBD2. This CDR3 region has 17 residues. Germline values: CDR1 LGHNA, CDR2 YNFKEQ. After removal of 3 bases from V and 6 bases from J, the junction contained 12 bases not matched to a gene. The CDR3 reads CASSQETSGTSVDTQYF. As DNA, the CDR3 is TGTGCCAGCAGCCAGGAAACTTCCGGGACTAGCGTGGATACGCAGTATTTT.

The rearrangement joins TRBV12-3 or TRBV12-4 to TRBJ1-1; tentative D call: TRBD1 (6 bases). With 1 base removed from V and 2 bases from J, the gap between germline ends came to 17 bases. This CDR3 has 17 amino acids. The CDR3 spells CASSLVLLKGGNTEAFF. DNA of the CDR3: TGTGCCAGCAGTTTAGTCCTTCTAAAGGGGGGAAACACTGAAGCTTTCTTT.

This clonotype has just a few counts. J is TRBJ2-1 and V is TRBV12-3 or TRBV12-4, with 14 bases matching TRBD2. The CDR3 sequence is 15 residues long. Losses at the gene ends were 6 bases for V and 9 bases for J; bases not matched to a gene: 7. The CDR3 DNA sequence: TGTGCCAGCAGACGGACTAGCGGGGGGACGCGTGAGCAGTTCTTC. It encodes CASRRTSGGTREQFF.

This clonotype was observed a few times. The chain joins TRBV7-3 to TRBJ2-1, with TRBD2 matching 11 bases. V trimming: 4 bases; J trimming: 6 bases; junction bases outside the gene matches: 5. CDR3 length: 15 amino acids. Germline-derived CDR1 and CDR2 are SGHTA and FQGTGA. CDR3 nucleotide sequence: TGTGCCAGCAGCTCGGGACTAGCGGTAATCAATGAGCAGTTCTTC. It is translated as CASSSGLAVINEQFF.

In this sample, this clonotype turned up a few times. V and J are TRBV29-1 and TRBJ1-1; maybe TRBD1 (6 bases). Germline-derived CDR1 and CDR2 are SQVTM and ANQGSEA. The germline V and J ends were trimmed by 8 bases and 0 bases, with 13 bases remaining between them. CDR3 length: 13 amino acids. Here the CDR3 DNA reads TGCAGCACGGCCAGGGGACTGAACACTGAAGCTTTCTTT. Translation: CSTARGLNTEAFF.

This clonotype has ten or more counts. This rearrangement joins TRBV9 to TRBJ2-3, with a possible D match to TRBD1 (6 bases). CDR1 is SGDLS and CDR2 is YYNGEE in the germline V gene. V lost 0 bases and J 9 bases, leaving 11 bases between the germline ends. This CDR3 spans 13 amino acids. The CDR3 here is CASSVDQGKTQYF. The DNA for the CDR3 is TGTGCCAGCAGCGTAGATCAGGGGAAGACGCAGTATTTT.